Listed here are 31 T cell receptor beta chains from one sample, sequenced in a study of long-term antiretroviral therapy in people with HIV. This was the immunoSEQ v3.0 assay at survey level. TCRdb's copy holds only in-frame clones and misses some; the assay was immunoSEQ multiplex PCR. The sample has about 22,000 clones, around 80% seen once. Sequenced material: unsorted PBMCs, taken 0.5 years before starting antiretroviral therapy. These receptors all come from a man aged 35-49 years with HIV.

The chain carries TRBV6-5 and TRBJ2-4; possible D gene TRBD1, 6 bases. Trimming shortened V by 4 bases and J by 6 bases, and 13 bases separated the two germline ends. There are 14 residues in the CDR3. Germline CDR1 MNHEY, CDR2 SVGAGI. CDR3 sequence: CASSSPGQINIQYF. DNA for the CDR3: TGTGCCAGCAGTTCCCCAGGACAGATAAACATTCAGTACTTC.

The chain is built from TRBV5-4 and TRBJ2-5; D perhaps matches TRBD1 (6 bases). Germline V gene lookup returns CDR1 SGHNT and CDR2 YYREEE (reference sequence). The V end was cut by 2 bases, the J end by 5 bases, with 13 bases between. The CDR3 is 14 residues long. CDR3 nucleotides: TGTGCCAGCAGCTTAAGGGGGAATAGCGAGACCCAGTACTTC. It yields the protein CASSLRGNSETQYF.

This rearrangement joins TRBV6-1 to TRBJ2-2; 8 nucleotides agree with TRBD1. The CDR3 spans 18 residues. V was clipped by 4 bases and J by 5 bases; unmatched bases: 15. The germline V gene encodes CDR1 MNHNS and CDR2 SASEGT. CDR3 sequence: CASSGWQGASWRTGELFF. CDR3 coding DNA: TGTGCCAGCAGTGGGTGGCAGGGGGCTTCGTGGCGAACCGGGGAGCTGTTTTTT.

The chain is built from TRBV2 and TRBJ2-3, with 8 nucleotides matching TRBD2. The CDR3 length is 15 residues. Germline CDR1 and CDR2: SNHLY and FYNNEI. Germline trimming cut 5 bases from V and 1 base from J; bases unmatched to any gene: 5. The DNA for the CDR3 is TGTGCCAGCAGTCCAAGCGGGGGCGGCACAGATACGCAGTATTTT. This sequence encodes CASSPSGGGTDTQYF.

The V call is TRBV30, the J call TRBJ1-6; no clear D gene. Germline-derived CDR1 and CDR2 are GTSNPN and SVGIG (reference sequence). The CDR3 has 12 amino acids. With 2 bases removed from V and 8 bases from J, the gap between germline ends came to 7 bases. The CDR3 DNA is TGTGCCTGGAGTTATCCGTATTCACCCCTCCACTTT. This translates into CAWSYPYSPLHF. Looking up the rest from reference TRBV30 and TRBJ1-6 gives the full variable domain: SQTIHQWPATLVQPVGSPLSLECTVEGTSNPNLYWYRQAAGRGLQLLFYSVGIGQISSEVPQNLSASRPQDRQFILSSKKLLLSDSGFYLCAWSYPYSPLHFGNGTRLTVT.

The chain combines TRBV7-2 with TRBJ2-1, with D unresolved. V was shortened by 3 bases and J by 5 bases, with 8 bases between the two germline ends. Germline loops: CDR1 SGHTA, CDR2 FQGNSA. The CDR3 covers 13 residues. The CDR3 loop is CASSFGPDNEQFF. The CDR3 bases are TGTGCCAGCAGCTTCGGACCGGACAATGAGCAGTTCTTC.

The chain couples TRBV7-2 to TRBJ1-4, with D unclear. Germline V gene data show CDR1 as SGHTA and CDR2 as FQGNSA. Trimming left V 5 bases short and J 4 bases short, with 14 bases between. The CDR3 spans 15 residues. Here the CDR3 DNA reads TGTGCCAGCAGCGCGCCTGAGGCCATTAATGAAAAACTGTTTTTT. Amino acids: CASSAPEAINEKLFF. The full variable domain, completed using reference TRBV7-2 and TRBJ1-4, is GAGVSQSPSNKVTEKGKDVELRCDPISGHTALYWYRQSLGQGLEFLIYFQGNSAPDKSGLPSDRFSAERTGGSVSTLTIQRTQQEDSAVYLCASSAPEAINEKLFFGSGTQLSVL.

This clone was counted a single time. V is TRBV6-5 and J is TRBJ1-1; 9 bases map to TRBD1. Per the germline V gene, CDR1 is MNHEY and CDR2 is SVGAGI. The CDR3 totals 14 residues. Trimming took 6 bases from V and 1 from J; bases not matched to a gene: 3. The CDR3 DNA reads TGTGCCAGCAGGGGACAGGGCTCGAACACTGAAGCTTTCTTT. It is translated as CASRGQGSNTEAFF.

V gene TRBV18 combines with J gene TRBJ1-2, with 11 nucleotides matching TRBD1. CDR3 length: 15 amino acids. Germline CDR1 and CDR2: KGHSH and LQKENI. The V gene end was trimmed by 3 bases and the J gene end by 6 bases; junction bases not matched to a gene: 6. CDR3 in DNA: TGTGCCAGCTCACCTCAGGACAGGGGGCCAAATGGCTACACCTTC. Translated, it gives CASSPQDRGPNGYTF.

CDR3: CASSPQGQGAEAFF. The CDR3 DNA reads as TGTGCCAGCAGCCCCCAGGGACAGGGGGCTGAAGCTTTCTTT. The rearrangement joins TRBV9 to TRBJ1-1; 11 nucleotides line up with TRBD1. V trimming: 4 bases; J trimming: 6 bases; junction bases outside the gene matches: 5. Germline V gives CDR1 SGDLS, CDR2 YYNGEE. There are 14 residues in the CDR3.

V usage is TRBV28 and J usage is TRBJ1-5; 9 bases fit TRBD1. Germline-derived CDR1 and CDR2 are MDHEN and SYDVKM. The CDR3 has 15 residues. With V trimmed by 6 bases and J by 4 bases, 7 bases remained unmatched. The CDR3 region is CASRQPGQGNQPQHF. The CDR3 coding sequence is TGTGCCAGCAGACAACCGGGACAGGGAAATCAGCCCCAGCATTTT.

The genes are TRBV4-1 and TRBJ1-1; possible D gene TRBD1, 5 bases. V shed 0 bases and J shed 5 bases, with 10 bases lying between them. The germline CDR1 and CDR2 sequences are MGHRA and YSYEKL. This CDR3 comprises 14 residues. The CDR3 loop reads CASSQEWGYTEAFF. In DNA form, the CDR3 reads TGCGCCAGCAGCCAAGAGTGGGGGTATACTGAAGCTTTCTTT.

The J gene is TRBJ2-7, the V gene TRBV10-3; maybe TRBD2 (5 bases). V was trimmed by 2 bases and J by 1 base, leaving 9 bases between them. This CDR3 contains 14 residues. CDR1 is ENHRY and CDR2 is SYGVKD in the germline V gene. CDR3 DNA: TGTGCCATCAGTGAGGGACTCAAATCCTACGAGCAGTACTTC. Its protein is CAISEGLKSYEQYF.

Only one count was recorded for this clone. This sequence joins TRBV28 and TRBJ2-7; 9 bases agree with TRBD2. The CDR3 has 17 amino acids. CDR1 and CDR2 (germline): MDHEN, SYDVKM. Germline trimming cut 6 bases from V and 3 bases from J; bases unmatched to any gene: 15. CDR3 sequence reads: CASSLKVSGGSVYEQYF. The CDR3 region has the DNA TGTGCCAGCAGCTTAAAGGTTAGCGGGGGCTCCGTCTACGAGCAGTACTTC.

The chain couples TRBV28 to TRBJ1-4; D unresolved. Per germline, CDR1 MDHEN and CDR2 SYDVKM. Trimming pared 6 bases from V and 0 bases from J, leaving 8 bases between. The CDR3 is 14 residues long. In DNA, the CDR3 is TGTGCCAGCAGGGAACTTACAACTAATGAAAAACTGTTTTTT. Its protein product is CASRELTTNEKLFF.

This chain links TRBV5-4 with TRBJ2-1; TRBD2 might be the D (7 bases). Germline CDR1 reads SGHNT; CDR2 reads YYREEE (reference sequence). V shed 5 bases and J shed 10 bases, with 25 bases lying between them. This CDR3 has 16 residues. The CDR3 sequence: CASSEVGGLNIFEQFF. The CDR3 DNA is TGTGCCAGCAGTGAGGTGGGGGGGCTGAACATTTTCGAGCAGTTCTTC.

About this clone itself: This sequence may be a read error, since a much larger clone differs from it by one base. The same CDR3 arises from other DNA sequences in this sample as well. This sequence joins TRBV9 and TRBJ1-2; a weak D match, TRBD1 (6 bases). Trimming removed 0 bases from V and 3 bases from J, with 9 bases in between. This CDR3 has 14 residues. Germline assignment: CDR1 SGDLS and CDR2 YYNGEE. The CDR3 is CASSVEQGDYGYTF. The CDR3 coding sequence is TGTGCCAGCAGCGTAGAACAGGGAGACTATGGCTACACCTTC.

The genes are TRBV7-9 and TRBJ2-3; 11 bases map to TRBD2. Germline V gene lookup returns CDR1 SEHNR and CDR2 FQNEAQ (reference sequence). There are 16 residues in the CDR3. Trimming cost V 5 bases and J 2 bases; bases outside gene matches: 6. CDR3 bases: TGTGCCAGCAGCCCTCTACTAGCGGGGGCCACAGATACGCAGTATTTT. Protein sequence: CASSPLLAGATDTQYF.

The chain has TRBV6-6 and TRBJ2-7; possibly TRBD1 or TRBD2 for D (5 bases each). Looked up from germline, CDR1 is MNHNY and CDR2 is SVGAGI (reference sequence). With 5 bases removed from V and 0 bases from J, the gap between germline ends came to 11 bases. The CDR3 has 14 residues. CDR3 sequence (DNA): TGTGCCAGCAGTCCCCCCGGGACCTCCTACGAGCAGTACTTC. It codes for CASSPPGTSYEQYF.

The V and J genes are TRBV18 and TRBJ2-3; 9 bases line up with TRBD1. J lost 1 base, V lost 2 bases, and 4 bases had no gene match. Germline CDR1 reads KGHSH; CDR2 reads LQKENI. The CDR3 sequence is 16 residues long. The CDR3 here is CASSPKQGAGTDTQYF. The CDR3 DNA sequence: TGTGCCAGCTCACCAAAACAGGGGGCCGGCACAGATACGCAGTATTTT. The full variable domain, completed using reference TRBV18 and TRBJ2-3, is NAGVMQNPRHLVRRRGQEARLRCSPMKGHSHVYWYRQLPEEGLKFMVYLQKENIIDESGMPKERFSAEFPKEGPSILRIQQVVRGDSAAYFCASSPKQGAGTDTQYFGPGTRLTVL.

This clone was detected only once. This rearrangement joins TRBV6-6 to TRBJ2-7, with no clear D. Trimming removed 2 bases from V and 5 bases from J, with 7 bases in between. The CDR3 has 12 residues. Per germline, CDR1 MNHNY and CDR2 SVGAGI (reference sequence). The CDR3 loop reads CASSYSFHEQYF. In DNA, the CDR3 is TGTGCCAGCAGTTACAGCTTCCACGAGCAGTACTTC.

This clone was observed a few times. The chain is built from TRBV7-9 and TRBJ1-5; D unresolved. V lost 4 bases and J lost 1, with 8 bases in between. The CDR3 length is 14 residues. CDR1 and CDR2 from the germline V gene are SEHNR and FQNEAQ (reference sequence). The CDR3 DNA reads TGTGCCAGCAGCTCCTCTGAGAGCAATCAGCCCCAGCATTTT. Its protein is CASSSSESNQPQHF.

This chain connects TRBV4-1 to TRBJ1-6; D unclear. Per germline, CDR1 MGHRA and CDR2 YSYEKL. The V gene lost 3 bases and the J gene lost 10 bases, with 13 bases spanning the gap. The CDR3 runs 14 residues. This CDR3 is CASSQGGRKSPLHF. The CDR3 bases are TGCGCCAGCAGCCAGGGCGGCCGCAAGTCACCCCTCCACTTT.

The V gene is TRBV5-4, the J gene TRBJ2-5; 8 bases align to TRBD2. CDR1 and CDR2 from the germline V gene are SGHNT and YYREEE (reference sequence). Trimming at V came to 0 bases and at J to 1 base, leaving 2 bases not matched to a gene. The CDR3 is 15 amino acids. This CDR3 is CASSLDGGGQETQYF. CDR3 DNA sequence: TGTGCCAGCAGCTTGGACGGGGGGGGCCAAGAGACCCAGTACTTC.

The V and J genes are TRBV20-1 and TRBJ1-5; D is uncertain. The germline CDR1 and CDR2 sequences are DFQATT and SNEGSKA (reference sequence). The CDR3 sequence is 10 residues long. CDR3 residues: CYGWNQPQHF. DNA for the CDR3: TGCTACGGTTGGAATCAGCCCCAGCATTTT.

V usage is TRBV30 and J usage is TRBJ1-2; 8 positions agree with TRBD1. V shed 5 bases, J shed 4 bases, and the junction held 18 bases outside the gene matches. The CDR3 is 17 residues long. CDR1 is GTSNPN, CDR2 SVGIG, per germline (reference sequence). The CDR3 nucleotides are TGTGCCTGGCGCCCGGGACAGGTTCACGGTTTAGGCTATGGCTACACCTTC. It is translated as CAWRPGQVHGLGYGYTF.

This chain uses TRBV30 with TRBJ1-1; D gene ambiguous. V lost 5 bases and J lost 3, with 10 bases in between. There are 12 residues in the CDR3. The germline gives CDR1 GTSNPN, CDR2 SVGIG (reference sequence). The CDR3 bases are TGTGCCTGGCTACGATGGGACACTGAAGCTTTCTTT. Its protein product is CAWLRWDTEAFF.

The gene calls are TRBV27 and TRBJ1-5; D is ambiguous. The CDR3 runs to 14 residues. Germline values: CDR1 MNHEY, CDR2 SMNVEV (reference sequence). V lost 5 bases and J 4 bases, leaving 12 bases between the germline ends. The CDR3 region is CASSLNSKNQPQHF. The CDR3 DNA follows: TGTGCCAGCAGTCTCAATTCCAAAAATCAGCCCCAGCATTTT.

This chain links TRBV7-3 with TRBJ1-1; the D gene is possibly TRBD1 (5 bases). The CDR3 loop spans 14 amino acids. V lost 5 bases and J lost 5, with 15 bases in between. Germline V lookup: CDR1 SGHTA, CDR2 FQGTGA. CDR3 nucleotide sequence: TGTGCCAGCAGCAGTCAGGGCGGGGGGACTGAAGCTTTCTTT. This codes for CASSSQGGGTEAFF.

The chain couples TRBV6-5 to TRBJ1-2, with D uncertain. The CDR3 has 12 residues. Germline assignment: CDR1 MNHEY and CDR2 SVGAGI. V gave up 2 bases and J gave up 1 base, with 2 bases separating them. The CDR3 bases are TGTGCCAGCAGTTACAGTAACTATGGCTACACCTTC. Translated: CASSYSNYGYTF.

The chain is built from TRBV11-2 and TRBJ1-6, with 10 bases matching TRBD1. Germline V lookup: CDR1 SGHAT, CDR2 FQNNGV. The CDR3 spans 15 residues. J lost 7 bases, V lost 5 bases, and 5 bases had no gene match. CDR3 in amino acids: CASSPRDRGNSPLHF. The DNA of the CDR3 is TGTGCCAGCAGCCCCCGGGACAGGGGAAATTCACCCCTCCACTTT.